This is a list of T cell receptor beta chains from one sample in a study of cytomegalovirus exposure and HLA in healthy donors. Clones were sequenced by immunoSEQ multiplex PCR, and TCRdb holds only the in-frame ones, with some missing. The data show 100,000 or so clones, 65% to 85% seen once. Material: PBMCs. The receptors come from a woman in her 40s in good health and CMV-seronegative. CDR3s include the opening cysteine and the closing phenylalanine or tryptophan. Each record gives: clone size, V gene, D gene, J gene, CDR3 DNA, CDR3 protein. A D gene is named only where the DNA matches it firmly. Clone size, where shown, is once, few, many, or a class for clones that have expanded.

>-|TRBV29-1|TRBD1|TRBJ2-7
TGCAGCGTTGAATACAGGGGACAGGACTCCTACGAGCAGTACTTC
CSVEYRGQDSYEQYF
>-|TRBV7-9|-|TRBJ1-4
TGTGCCAGCAGCACGGACCTTTCTCGGGGTGAAAAACTGTTTTTT
CASSTDLSRGEKLFF
>-|TRBV7-2|TRBD1|TRBJ2-3
TGTGCCAGCAGCTCACAGGGGACAGATACGCAGTATTTT
CASSSQGTDTQYF
>-|TRBV6-4|-|TRBJ2-1
TGTGCCAGCAGTGACTCCCCTAGCTCCTACAATGAGCAGTTCTTC
CASSDSPSSYNEQFF
>-|TRBV27|TRBD1|TRBJ2-2
TGTGCCAGCAGTTTACAGGGGGCCCCCGGGGAGCTGTTTTTT
CASSLQGAPGELFF
>-|TRBV27|TRBD2|TRBJ2-1
TGTGCCAGCAGTAAAGCGGGGGGGCTGAACAATGAGCAGTTCTTC
CASSKAGGLNNEQFF
>-|TRBV4-3|TRBD2|TRBJ2-1
TGCGCCAGCAGCCCACAACTAGCGGGTGAGCAGTTCTTC
CASSPQLAGEQFF
>-|TRBV10-3|TRBD1|TRBJ1-5
TGTGCCATCAGTGAGTCCCGGGACAGATATCAGCCCCAGCATTTT
CAISESRDRYQPQHF
>-|TRBV7-2|-|TRBJ1-1
TGTGCCAGCAGCTTATTTCAGGAGAACACTGAAGCTTTCTTT
CASSLFQENTEAFF
>-|TRBV5-1|TRBD1|TRBJ1-2
TGCGCCAGCAGCGTGGACAGGGACTATGGCTACACCTTC
CASSVDRDYGYTF
>-|TRBV10-2|-|TRBJ1-6
TGCGCCAGCAACAGGCAGGACGTAGGCTCCTATAATTCACCCCTCCACTTT
CASNRQDVGSYNSPLHF
>-|TRBV9|-|TRBJ2-3
TGTGCCAGCAGCCCCCGAGCCGGGTCTAGCACAGATACGCAGTATTTT
CASSPRAGSSTDTQYF
>-|TRBV18|TRBD2|TRBJ2-2
TGTGCCAGCTCACCTTGGACTAGCGGGACGAACACCGGGGAGCTGTTTTTT
CASSPWTSGTNTGELFF
>-|TRBV6-5|-|TRBJ1-2
TGTGCCAGCAGTCGCGGTTCGGATGGCTACACCTTC
CASSRGSDGYTF
>-|TRBV7-2|-|TRBJ1-5
TGTGCCAGCAGCTTAGTGGGTTATAGGGACTCAAATCAGCCCCAGCATTTT
CASSLVGYRDSNQPQHF
>-|TRBV7-2|TRBD1|TRBJ2-7
TGTGCCAGCAGCTCGTGGGGGACAGGGGTGTACGAGCAGTACTTC
CASSSWGTGVYEQYF
>-|TRBV2|-|TRBJ1-2
TGTGCCAGCAGTGAAGAGGGGTTCTATGGCTACACCTTC
CASSEEGFYGYTF
>-|TRBV9|-|TRBJ2-7
TGTGCCAGCAGCCTATCCGGAGGGCCGAGCTCCTACGAGCAGTACTTC
CASSLSGGPSSYEQYF
>-|TRBV19|TRBD1|TRBJ1-5
TGTGCCAGTACCGACAGGGGCCGTTATCAGCCCCAGCATTTT
CASTDRGRYQPQHF
>few|TRBV5-6|TRBD2|TRBJ2-2
TGTGCCAGCAGCTTGGAAGCGGGGGGCACCGGGGAGCTGTTTTTT
CASSLEAGGTGELFF
>once|TRBV6-4|-|TRBJ2-1
TGTGCCAGCAGTGGGGAAGGGGGCAATGAGCAGTTCTTC
CASSGEGGNEQFF
>once|TRBV28|TRBD2|TRBJ2-7
TGTGCCAGCAGTTCCCCCTCGGGAGGGCTTAACGAGCAGTACTTC
CASSSPSGGLNEQYF
>-|TRBV7-9|-|TRBJ1-1
TGTGCCAGCAGCTCAGGGGTGAACACTGAAGCTTTCTTT
CASSSGVNTEAFF
>-|TRBV7-3|-|TRBJ2-5
TGTGCCAGCAGCTTAACCGCGACTGCAGAGACCCAGTACTTC
CASSLTATAETQYF
>-|TRBV7-9|-|TRBJ2-5
TGTGCCAGCAGCTTAGCAGCCCCAGAGACCCAGTACTTC
CASSLAAPETQYF
>-|TRBV7-9|-|TRBJ2-2
TGTGCCAGCAGCCCAGGTCACGGTACTAGCCGGACCACCGGGGAGCTGTTTTTT
CASSPGHGTSRTTGELFF
>-|TRBV19|-|TRBJ1-2
TGTGCCAGTAGGGGAGTCGGCTACACCTTC
CASRGVGYTF
>-|TRBV21-1|-|TRBJ1-1
TGTGCCAGCAACACAGGGGGCGTTGAAGCTTTCTTT
CASNTGGVEAFF
>-|TRBV19|TRBD1|TRBJ1-5
TGTGCCAGTAGTATCAGGGGGACAGGAGGATATCAGCCCCAGCATTTT
CASSIRGTGGYQPQHF
>-|TRBV6-5|TRBD2|TRBJ2-2
TGTGCCAGCAGTTTTTGGCTAGCGGGCGGCGCCGGGGAGCTGTTTTTT
CASSFWLAGGAGELFF
>-|TRBV27|TRBD1|TRBJ1-2
TGTGCCAGCAGACTCGGGACAGGGAATGGCTACACCTTC
CASRLGTGNGYTF
>-|TRBV23-1|-|TRBJ2-7
TGCGCCAGCCCCTACGAGGCAGCCGTGTCCTACGAGCAGTACTTC
CASPYEAAVSYEQYF
>-|TRBV20-1|TRBD2|TRBJ2-3
TGCAGTGCATTTAGCGGGAGAGGGCAGTATTTT
CSAFSGRGQYF
>-|TRBV7-9|TRBD1|TRBJ2-7
TGTTCCGAAATACAGGGGGCCTGGGGCGAGCAGTACTTC
CSEIQGAWGEQYF
>-|TRBV7-9|TRBD1|TRBJ2-3
TGTGCCAGCAGCTCTCCGGGACAGGGATCAGATACGCAGTATTTT
CASSSPGQGSDTQYF
>-|TRBV7-9|TRBD1|TRBJ2-1
TGTTCCAGCAGCTTAGAGGGGACAGGGTGGAATGAGCAGTTCTTC
CSSSLEGTGWNEQFF
>-|TRBV29-1|-|TRBJ1-2
TGCAGCGTTGAAGAAAGGGGTCTCTATGGCTACACCTTC
CSVEERGLYGYTF
>-|TRBV13|-|TRBJ2-3
TGTGCCAGCAGCCCGACAGGAAATCCCACAGATACGCAGTATTTT
CASSPTGNPTDTQYF
>few|TRBV7-2|TRBD2|TRBJ2-2
TGTGCCAGCAGCTCGGGGGGGCAGACCGGGGAGCTGTTTTTT
CASSSGGQTGELFF